The source of this T cell receptor beta chain is a study of T cells in localized non-small cell lung cancer. Regarding the study as a whole: Higher blood T cell density went with longer overall survival. Adjacent lung held a median about 57 of the top 100 tumor clones. Uninvolved adjacent lung showed the highest T cell clonality, exceeding tumor.

A word on this clone: Its antigen remains unknown.

Germline V CDR1 and CDR2: LNHNV, YYDKDF (reference sequence). V dropped 1 base and J dropped 0 bases, with 7 bases sitting between them. This CDR3 is 14 amino acids long. Only in-frame clones appear in the TCRdb table, and some are missing; sequencing was by immunoSEQ multiplex PCR. The sample lists around 41,000 clones, approximately 83% occurring once. Sequencing was performed on PBMCs, taken before any cancer treatment. The receptor comes from a man aged 35 to 69 with stage II lung adenocarcinoma. V usage is TRBV15 and J usage is TRBJ2-7; D might be TRBD2 (6 bases). Here the CDR3 DNA reads TGTGCCACCAGCAGAGGGGACTTCTCCTACGAGCAGTACTTC. Its translation is CATSRGDFSYEQYF. The whole variable domain, remainder taken from reference TRBV15 and TRBJ2-7, is DAMVIQNPRYQVTQFGKPVTLSCSQTLNHNVMYWYQQKSSQAPKLLFHYYDKDFNNEADTPDNFQSRRPNTSFCFLDIRSPGLGDTAMYLCATSRGDFSYEQYFGPGTRLTVT.